These 7 T cell receptor beta chains came from one sample sequenced in a study of T cell responses to AZD1222 COVID-19 vaccine. TCRdb's table, derived via immunoSEQ multiplex PCR, lists solely in-frame clones and lacks some. Altogether 150,000 to 200,000 clones are present, around 90% being singletons, with the ten largest covering around 4.4%. Sequences were derived from peripheral blood, sampled on day 0 of MenACWY control vaccination. These receptors were collected from an adult in good health.

The table lists this clone with a count of one. The V call is TRBV14, the J call TRBJ1-6, with 7 nucleotides matching TRBD1. V lost 4 bases and J lost 3; bases outside the gene matches: 3. Germline lookup yields CDR1 SGHDN and CDR2 FVKESK. The CDR3 runs to 15 residues. In DNA, the CDR3 is TGTGCCAGCAGCCGGGACAGTGTCTATAATTCACCCCTCCACTTT. It yields the protein CASSRDSVYNSPLHF.

The V gene is TRBV19, the J gene TRBJ1-5; no clear D gene. Germline assignment: CDR1 LNHDA and CDR2 SQIVND (reference sequence). The CDR3 covers 8 residues. The CDR3 loop is CTGQPQHF. The CDR3 DNA is TGTACCGGCCAGCCCCAGCATTTT.

This chain connects TRBV7-2 to TRBJ2-7; TRBD2 is a possible D gene (6 bases). Germline V gene data show CDR1 as SGHTA and CDR2 as FQGNSA. The CDR3 extends over 16 amino acids. With 1 base removed from V and 2 bases from J, the gap between germline ends came to 15 bases. The CDR3 DNA is TGTGCCAGCAGCTTAGATCCAGCGGGTCAAGCCTACGAGCAGTACTTC. As protein: CASSLDPAGQAYEQYF.

The V and J genes are TRBV7-2 and TRBJ2-1; perhaps TRBD1 as D (5 bases). The germline V gene encodes CDR1 SGHTA and CDR2 FQGNSA. V lost 5 bases, J lost 2 bases, and 10 bases lay in between. This CDR3 is built from 14 residues. The CDR3 sequence is CASSRVGPYNEQFF. The CDR3, as DNA: TGTGCCAGCAGCCGGGTGGGGCCCTACAATGAGCAGTTCTTC.

This clone occurred once. This chain links TRBV24-1 with TRBJ1-5; perhaps TRBD1 as D (6 bases). CDR1 is KGHDR and CDR2 is SFDVKD in the germline V gene. This CDR3 region has 13 residues. V shed 10 bases and J shed 6 bases, with 15 bases lying between them. The CDR3 DNA reads TGTGCCACTGATACAGGGAGGGTTCAGCCCCAGCATTTT. Its protein is CATDTGRVQPQHF.

This sequence joins TRBV5-6 and TRBJ1-1; weak D call: TRBD1 (5 bases). Germline-derived CDR1 and CDR2 are SGHDT and YYEEEE. The V end was cut by 0 bases, the J end by 1 base, with 19 bases between. This CDR3 contains 18 residues. The CDR3 protein is CASSLGRGPRIKNTEAFF. CDR3 sequence (DNA): TGTGCCAGCAGCTTGGGTAGGGGACCCCGGATTAAGAACACTGAAGCTTTCTTT.

The chain combines TRBV28 with TRBJ2-4, with 7 nucleotides matching TRBD1. The trim removed 6 bases at V and 8 bases at J, leaving 7 bases unmatched. CDR1 is MDHEN and CDR2 is SYDVKM in the germline V gene. This CDR3 is built from 13 residues. The CDR3 reads CASRKQGSDIQYF. The CDR3 DNA is TGTGCCAGCAGGAAACAGGGGTCGGACATTCAGTACTTC. Complete variable domain (other parts from reference TRBV28 and TRBJ2-4): DVKVTQSSRYLVKRTGEKVFLECVQDMDHENMFWYRQDPGLGLRLIYFSYDVKMKEKGDIPEGYSVSREKKERFSLILESASTNQTSMYLCASRKQGSDIQYFGAGTRLSVL.